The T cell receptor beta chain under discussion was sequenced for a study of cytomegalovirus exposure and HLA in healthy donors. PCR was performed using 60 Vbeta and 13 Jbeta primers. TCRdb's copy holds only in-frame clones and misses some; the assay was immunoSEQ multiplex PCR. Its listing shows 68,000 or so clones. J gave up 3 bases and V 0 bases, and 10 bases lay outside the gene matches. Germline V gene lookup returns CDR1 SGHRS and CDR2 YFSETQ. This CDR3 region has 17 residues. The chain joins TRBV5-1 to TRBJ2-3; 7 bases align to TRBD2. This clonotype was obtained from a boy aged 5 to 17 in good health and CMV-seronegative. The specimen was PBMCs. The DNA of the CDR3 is TGCGCCAGCAGCTTGGTAGTAGGGTCTAGCGGAACAGATACGCAGTATTTT. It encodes CASSLVVGSSGTDTQYF.